These 15 T cell receptor beta chains were sequenced from one sample in a study of blood T cell repertoires in COVID-19. Libraries were prepared by immunoSEQ multiplex PCR; TCRdb keeps only in-frame clonotypes and omits some of them. The table includes 200,000 to 300,000 clones, 83% detected once. The sample consisted of peripheral blood. These receptors all come from a human donor in a cohort sampled during active COVID-19.

J is TRBJ2-5 and V is TRBV28; TRBD1 aligns across 9 bases. The CDR3 is 14 amino acids. V shed 5 bases, J shed 6 bases, and the junction held 7 bases outside the gene matches. Per the germline V gene, CDR1 is MDHEN and CDR2 is SYDVKM. This CDR3 reads CASSHTGGRKTQYF. CDR3 in DNA: TGTGCCAGCAGTCATACAGGGGGCAGGAAGACCCAGTACTTC.

The V gene is TRBV18, the J gene TRBJ2-3; the D is unclear. CDR3 size: 12 residues. The germline V gene encodes CDR1 KGHSH and CDR2 LQKENI. V was trimmed by 3 bases and J by 6 bases, leaving 7 bases between them. The CDR3 here is CASSPPADTQYF. The CDR3 DNA sequence: TGTGCCAGCTCACCGCCTGCGGATACGCAGTATTTT.

This clone was found a few times. The chain recombines TRBV3-1 (or the pseudogene TRBV3-2) with TRBJ1-1; 8 positions agree with TRBD1. Germline CDR1 reads LGHDT; CDR2 reads YNNKEL (reference sequence). J was trimmed by 1 base and V by 8 bases; bases with no gene match: 6. The CDR3 runs 14 residues. The CDR3 DNA is TGTGCCAGCGGGAACAGGGGGGGGAACACTGAAGCTTTCTTT. This encodes CASGNRGGNTEAFF.

CDR3 residues: CASSQTRGRGYTF. The CDR3 DNA sequence: TGTGCCAGCAGCCAGACAAGGGGAAGAGGCTACACCTTC. The chain carries TRBV27 and TRBJ1-2; a possible D gene is TRBD1 (5 bases). Looked up from germline, CDR1 is MNHEY and CDR2 is SMNVEV (reference sequence). V was trimmed by 6 bases and J by 8 bases, leaving 16 bases between them. There are 13 residues in the CDR3.

This clone was seen just once. This chain connects TRBV11-2 to TRBJ2-3, with D perhaps TRBD1 (5 bases). The germline CDR1 and CDR2 sequences are SGHAT and FQNNGV. The CDR3 runs to 16 residues. Deletions cut 0 bases from V and 0 bases from J, with 10 bases between. CDR3 sequence: CASSLDQGFSTDTQYF. The CDR3 nucleotides are TGTGCCAGCAGCTTAGACCAGGGTTTTAGCACAGATACGCAGTATTTT.

The V call is TRBV6-5, the J call TRBJ1-6, with unresolved D. V lost 8 bases and J 10 bases, leaving 18 bases between the germline ends. The CDR3 consists of 14 residues. The germline V gene has CDR1 MNHEY and CDR2 SVGAGI. The CDR3 DNA reads as TGTGCCAGCCGTAAGCTTCTGACTGACTCACCCCTCCACTTT. This translates into CASRKLLTDSPLHF.

This chain uses TRBV24-1 with TRBJ2-1; 8 bases align to TRBD2. Per the germline V gene, CDR1 is KGHDR and CDR2 is SFDVKD. V trimming: 3 bases; J trimming: 4 bases; junction bases outside the gene matches: 4. This CDR3 spans 15 amino acids. This CDR3 is CATSDAGGGYNEQFF. CDR3 in DNA: TGTGCCACCAGTGATGCGGGGGGCGGGTACAATGAGCAGTTCTTC.

The rearrangement uses TRBV4-1 and TRBJ2-7; 10 bases are a match to TRBD2. The germline CDR1 and CDR2 sequences are MGHRA and YSYEKL. The CDR3 spans 15 residues. Losses at the gene ends were 4 bases for V and 4 bases for J; bases not matched to a gene: 7. CDR3 in DNA: TGCGCCAGCAGCCGTGGGACTAGCGATGTATACGAGCAGTACTTC. It is translated as CASSRGTSDVYEQYF.

The chain has TRBV5-5 and TRBJ2-1, with a tentative D call TRBD2 (5 bases). This CDR3 contains 15 residues. V gave up 1 base and J gave up 4 bases, with 12 bases separating them. Looked up from germline, CDR1 is SGHKS and CDR2 is YYEKEE (reference sequence). The CDR3 sequence: CASSLWLAGYNEQFF. The CDR3 DNA reads as TGTGCCAGCAGCTTGTGGCTAGCAGGATACAATGAGCAGTTCTTC.

This clone was detected only a few times. An end of the junction differs from the germline gene, which may be a read error. The genes are TRBV7-6 and TRBJ2-2; 10 positions match TRBD2. Germline CDR1 SGHVS, CDR2 FNYEAQ. This CDR3 has 15 amino acids. The CDR3 region is CASSLAGEVAGELFF. The CDR3 DNA reads as TGTGCCAGCAGCCTAGCGGGAGAAGTAGCCGGGGAGCTGTTTTTT.

The J gene is TRBJ1-2, the V gene TRBV5-1, with D possibly TRBD1 on 5 matching bases. V was cut by 4 bases and J by 8 bases, with 15 bases left in between. Germline assignment: CDR1 SGHRS and CDR2 YFSETQ. The CDR3 extends over 13 amino acids. The CDR3 bases are TGCGCCAGCAGCCTGGCGGGGGATCAAGGCTACACCTTC. Protein: CASSLAGDQGYTF. Combining the CDR3 with reference TRBV5-1 and TRBJ1-2 gives the whole variable domain KAGVTQTPRYLIKTRGQQVTLSCSPISGHRSVSWYQQTPGQGLQFLFEYFSETQRNKGNFPGRFSGRQFSNSRSEMNVSTLELGDSALYLCASSLAGDQGYTFGSGTRLTVV.

The chain couples TRBV6-5 to TRBJ1-2; 8 bases are shared with TRBD1. Germline CDR1 reads MNHEY; CDR2 reads SVGAGI. This CDR3 spans 14 amino acids. J lost 5 bases, V lost 6 bases, and 8 bases had no gene match. In nucleotides, the CDR3 is TGTGCCAGCAGATCCTCCGGGACAGGATATGGCTACACCTTC. Translation gives CASRSSGTGYGYTF.

The chain carries TRBV10-3 and TRBJ1-1, with D uncertain. This CDR3 comprises 11 residues. Germline CDR1 and CDR2: ENHRY and SYGVKD. The germline V and J ends were trimmed by 10 bases and 3 bases, with 9 bases remaining between them. CDR3 region: CATCADTEAFF. In DNA form, the CDR3 reads TGTGCCACCTGCGCCGACACTGAAGCTTTCTTT.

This clone came up once. The rearrangement uses TRBV3-1 (or the pseudogene TRBV3-2) and TRBJ2-1, with a weak D call TRBD2 (6 bases). Germline V gives CDR1 LGHDT, CDR2 YNNKEL (reference sequence). V was cut by 1 base and J by 15 bases, with 13 bases left in between. The CDR3 contains 12 residues. CDR3 residues: CASSQGLVGPFF. Here the CDR3 DNA reads TGTGCCAGCAGCCAAGGACTAGTCGGCCCGTTCTTC.

In its sample, this clone was seen a few times. The chain combines TRBV2 with TRBJ2-7; D may be TRBD2 (5 bases). Germline V gene data show CDR1 as SNHLY and CDR2 as FYNNEI. Trimming removed 6 bases at V and 5 bases at J, with 17 bases between. The CDR3 is made up of 14 amino acids. Written as DNA, the CDR3 is TGTGCCAGCAGGAGAGGGTCTTTTACGGACGAGCAGTACTTC. Residues: CASRRGSFTDEQYF. Drawing the rest from reference TRBV2 and TRBJ2-7, the complete variable domain is EPEVTQTPSHQVTQMGQEVILRCVPISNHLYFYWYRQILGQKVEFLVSFYNNEISEKSEIFDDQFSVERPDGSNFTLKIRSTKLEDSAMYFCASRRGSFTDEQYFGPGTRLTVT.